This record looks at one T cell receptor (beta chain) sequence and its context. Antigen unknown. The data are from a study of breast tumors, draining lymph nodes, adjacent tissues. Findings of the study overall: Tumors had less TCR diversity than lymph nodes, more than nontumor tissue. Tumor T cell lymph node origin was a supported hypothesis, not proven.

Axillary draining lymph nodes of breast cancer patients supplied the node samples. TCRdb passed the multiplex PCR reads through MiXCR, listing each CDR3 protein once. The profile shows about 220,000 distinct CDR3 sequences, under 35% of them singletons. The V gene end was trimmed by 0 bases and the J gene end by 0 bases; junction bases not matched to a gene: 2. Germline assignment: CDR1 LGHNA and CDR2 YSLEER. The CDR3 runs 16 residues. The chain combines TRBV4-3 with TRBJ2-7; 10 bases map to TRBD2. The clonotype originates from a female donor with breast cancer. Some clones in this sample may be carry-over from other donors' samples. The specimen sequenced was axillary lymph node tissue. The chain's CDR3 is CASSQDSGGPSYEQYF. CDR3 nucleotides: TGCGCCAGCAGCCAAGATAGCGGGGGGCCCTCCTACGAGCAGTACTTC.